These 30 T cell receptor beta chains were all obtained from the same sample, sequenced in a study of technical replicates of blood from several donors (dated by TCRdb to about 2017). Receptor amplification or capture employed the immunoSEQ multiplex PCR assay. Imported from immuneACCESS, the table was reduced by TCRdb to in-frame sequences with V and J called. These copies leave out some clones; in studies compared against another copy, an unresolved V gene accounts for under half, and the cause of the remainder is not known. The sample has roughly 79,000 clones on record, 91% of them singletons. The top ten hold 0.37% of the sample. What was sequenced was T cells isolated from PBMCs. The origin of the receptors is a human donor in good health. Some clones in this sample may be carry-over from other donors' samples.

The V and J genes are TRBV2 and TRBJ1-2; no clear D gene. Germline V lookup: CDR1 SNHLY, CDR2 FYNNEI. The CDR3 runs to 15 residues. V shed 1 base and J shed 3 bases, with 12 bases lying between them. CDR3: CASSEVIRVDYGYTF. Here the CDR3 DNA reads TGTGCCAGCAGTGAAGTTATACGCGTGGACTATGGCTACACCTTC.

This clone was observed a few times. The gene calls are TRBV2 and TRBJ1-2; weak D call: TRBD1 (5 bases). Per the germline V gene, CDR1 is SNHLY and CDR2 is FYNNEI. The CDR3 loop spans 15 amino acids. The V and J ends lost 7 bases and 4 bases respectively, with 19 bases between them. The CDR3 region is CASKQRGGGSYGYTF. CDR3 sequence (DNA): TGTGCCAGCAAACAACGGGGGGGTGGTAGCTATGGCTACACCTTC.

The chain has TRBV6-1 and TRBJ2-1; TRBD2 aligns across 11 bases. V dropped 6 bases and J dropped 2; count of bases not matched to a gene: 3. The CDR3 has 15 amino acids. Per germline, CDR1 MNHNS and CDR2 SASEGT. The CDR3: CASSRGLAAYNEQFF. The CDR3 DNA follows: TGTGCCAGCAGCAGGGGACTAGCGGCCTACAATGAGCAGTTCTTC.

The CDR3 reads CTSSLPGTSAYNEQFF. The CDR3 coding sequence is TGCACCAGCAGCCTACCCGGGACTAGCGCGTACAATGAGCAGTTCTTC. This chain joins TRBV1 and TRBJ2-1; TRBD2 reflects the table's D call only, with no check against the DNA. TRBV1 is a pseudogene segment. The CDR3 loop spans 16 amino acids.

This clone was seen once. The chain links TRBV5-6 to TRBJ1-3; unclear D gene. Between the trimmed V and J ends, which lost 0 bases and 1 base, there was a span of 11 bases. The length of the CDR3 is 16 residues. Germline values: CDR1 SGHDT, CDR2 YYEEEE. This CDR3 is CASSLVGAGSGNTIYF. The CDR3 nucleotides read TGTGCCAGCAGCTTGGTGGGCGCGGGATCTGGAAACACCATATATTTT. The variable domain in full, completed from reference TRBV5-6 and TRBJ1-3, reads DAGVTQSPTHLIKTRGQQVTLRCSPKSGHDTVSWYQQALGQGPQFIFQYYEEEERQRGNFPDRFSGHQFPNYSSELNVNALLLGDSALYLCASSLVGAGSGNTIYFGEGSWLTVV.

This CDR3 is CSVESGYEQYF. In nucleotides, the CDR3 is TGCAGCGTTGAATCCGGCTACGAGCAGTACTTC. The chain links TRBV29-1 to TRBJ2-7; no definite D call. Trimming took off 2 bases at V and 3 bases at J, with 5 bases between the two ends. In germline, CDR1 is SQVTM, CDR2 ANQGSEA. CDR3 length equals 11 residues.

As DNA, the CDR3 is TGTGCCAGCAGCTTACAACGGGGGGTCCATGAAAAACTGTTTTTT. Its translation is CASSLQRGVHEKLFF. The V and J genes are TRBV13 and TRBJ1-4; tentatively, D is TRBD1 (5 bases). V lost 2 bases and J 6 bases, leaving 13 bases between the germline ends. Germline lookup yields CDR1 PRHDT and CDR2 FYEKMQ (reference sequence). The CDR3 has 15 residues. Full variable domain (missing parts from reference TRBV13 and TRBJ1-4): AAGVIQSPRHLIKEKRETATLKCYPIPRHDTVYWYQQGPGQDPQFLISFYEKMQSDKGSIPDRFSAQQFSDYHSELNMSSLELGDSALYFCASSLQRGVHEKLFFGSGTQLSVL.

This clone was recorded once. The chain employs TRBV4-2 and TRBJ2-7; perhaps TRBD1 as D (6 bases). CDR1 and CDR2 (germline): LGHNA, YNFKEQ. Trimming shortened V by 3 bases and J by 2 bases, and 14 bases separated the two germline ends. CDR3 length: 15 amino acids. As DNA, the CDR3 is TGTGCCAGCAGCCAGGGGGCAGGGGTCACCTACGAGCAGTACTTC. Its translation: CASSQGAGVTYEQYF.

V usage is TRBV19 and J usage is TRBJ2-7, with D tentatively TRBD2 (5 bases). The germline CDR1 and CDR2 sequences are LNHDA and SQIVND (reference sequence). The CDR3 runs 15 residues. V was shortened by 8 bases and J by 3 bases, with 20 bases between the two germline ends. The CDR3 DNA follows: TGTGCCAGTTCCCTGTCGTGGCGGGCCGTCTACGAGCAGTACTTC. Protein: CASSLSWRAVYEQYF.

The rearrangement uses TRBV28 and TRBJ2-1, with D tentatively TRBD1 (7 bases). The length of the CDR3 is 18 residues. The germline gives CDR1 MDHEN, CDR2 SYDVKM. Trimming shortened V by 7 bases and J by 6 bases, and 28 bases separated the two germline ends. As DNA, the CDR3 is TGTGCCAGCACTCCTTTCGGGGGCGGGACAGAGAGGGGCAATGAGCAGTTCTTC. Its protein product is CASTPFGGGTERGNEQFF.

The V gene is TRBV15, the J gene TRBJ2-3; D gene ambiguous. Between the trimmed V and J ends, which lost 8 bases and 2 bases, there was a span of 8 bases. CDR1 is LNHNV and CDR2 is YYDKDF in the germline V gene (reference sequence). The CDR3 covers 12 residues. The CDR3 nucleotides are TGTGCCACCTCCAGTAACACAGATACGCAGTATTTT. This translates into CATSSNTDTQYF.

V is TRBV27 and J is TRBJ1-1, with TRBD1 identical over 7 bases. In germline, CDR1 is MNHEY, CDR2 SMNVEV (reference sequence). The junction had 5 bases not matched to a gene; V was cut back by 2 bases and J by 2 bases. The CDR3 loop spans 15 amino acids. CDR3 coding DNA: TGTGCCAGCAGTTTAAGGGACAGAATTAACACTGAAGCTTTCTTT. It codes for CASSLRDRINTEAFF.

This chain uses TRBV5-4 with TRBJ2-5, with D perhaps matching TRBD1 (5 bases). Germline V CDR1 and CDR2: SGHNT, YYREEE (reference sequence). Trimming cost V 4 bases and J 3 bases, with 10 bases left between them. The CDR3 runs 13 residues. The CDR3 reads CASSQRQKETQYF. The CDR3 nucleotides read TGTGCCAGCAGCCAAAGACAGAAAGAGACCCAGTACTTC.

The genes are TRBV4-3 and TRBJ1-1, with 9 bases lining up with TRBD1. Looked up from germline, CDR1 is LGHNA and CDR2 is YSLEER. The junction had 8 bases not matched to a gene; V was cut back by 2 bases and J by 10 bases. The CDR3 is 14 amino acids. CDR3 bases: TGCGCCAGCAGCCAAATACAGGGGGCTGGGGGAGCTTTCTTT. Protein product: CASSQIQGAGGAFF.

The chain is built from TRBV5-6 and TRBJ1-2; 9 bases align to TRBD1. Germline V lookup: CDR1 SGHDT, CDR2 YYEEEE. The V gene end was trimmed by 1 base and the J gene end by 6 bases; junction bases not matched to a gene: 7. The CDR3 spans 15 residues. The CDR3 loop reads CASSLSPTGGNGYTF. The DNA for the CDR3 is TGTGCCAGCAGCTTGTCCCCGACAGGGGGAAATGGCTACACCTTC.

This chain uses TRBV5-1 with TRBJ2-5; TRBD1 matches at 7 bases. V was clipped by 3 bases and J by 2 bases; unmatched bases: 4. The CDR3 sequence is 14 residues long. The germline V gene has CDR1 SGHRS and CDR2 YFSETQ. The CDR3 DNA sequence: TGCGCCAGCAGCTCCGGACAGGCTCAAGAGACCCAGTACTTC. Protein sequence: CASSSGQAQETQYF.

V is TRBV10-1 and J is TRBJ2-2; D perhaps matches TRBD1 (5 bases). Germline V gene lookup returns CDR1 WNHNN and CDR2 SYGVQD (reference sequence). Trimming left V 6 bases short and J 5 bases short, with 10 bases between. The CDR3 is made up of 13 amino acids. Written as DNA, the CDR3 is TGCGCCAGCAGAACAGGACGGACCGGGGAGCTGTTTTTT. Translated: CASRTGRTGELFF.

The chain combines TRBV5-1 with TRBJ2-7; maybe TRBD1 (5 bases). V was shortened by 2 bases and J by 7 bases, with 10 bases between the two germline ends. This CDR3 is 12 amino acids long. CDR1 and CDR2 from the germline V gene are SGHRS and YFSETQ. CDR3 sequence reads: CASSLTQGEQYF. CDR3 bases: TGCGCCAGCAGCTTAACCCAGGGTGAGCAGTACTTC.

V and J are TRBV7-3 and TRBJ2-1; 10 bases line up with TRBD2. Germline V lookup: CDR1 SGHTA, CDR2 FQGTGA. CDR3 length: 15 residues. V shed 6 bases, J shed 4 bases, and the junction held 6 bases outside the gene matches. CDR3 loop: CASSAEAGGYNEQFF. CDR3 nucleotides: TGTGCCAGCAGTGCGGAAGCGGGGGGGTACAATGAGCAGTTCTTC.

The count of this clone is one. The chain uses TRBV15 and TRBJ1-4, with unresolved D. Germline values: CDR1 LNHNV, CDR2 YYDKDF (reference sequence). This CDR3 has 14 amino acids. V shed 0 bases and J shed 5 bases, with 7 bases lying between them. This CDR3 is CATSRELTNEKLFF. The CDR3, as DNA: TGTGCCACCAGCAGAGAGCTCACAAATGAAAAACTGTTTTTT.

This clone was detected once. The rearrangement links TRBV5-1 to TRBJ2-1; D is possibly TRBD1 (5 bases). The CDR3 covers 16 residues. V was trimmed by 3 bases and J by 0 bases, leaving 13 bases between them. Germline CDR1 is SGHRS and CDR2 is YFSETQ. The CDR3: CASSWRQSSSYNEQFF. The DNA of the CDR3 is TGCGCCAGCAGCTGGAGACAGTCGAGCTCCTACAATGAGCAGTTCTTC. Full variable domain (remainder filled in from reference TRBV5-1 and TRBJ2-1): KAGVTQTPRYLIKTRGQQVTLSCSPISGHRSVSWYQQTPGQGLQFLFEYFSETQRNKGNFPGRFSGRQFSNSRSEMNVSTLELGDSALYLCASSWRQSSSYNEQFFGPGTRLTVL.

This clone was counted once. V usage is TRBV5-5 and J usage is TRBJ1-5; the match to TRBD1 covers 10 bases. Germline V lookup: CDR1 SGHKS, CDR2 YYEKEE (reference sequence). The V gene end was trimmed by 0 bases and the J gene end by 5 bases; junction bases not matched to a gene: 8. The CDR3 sequence is 17 residues long. Here the CDR3 DNA reads TGTGCCAGCAGCTTGGGACCGGGACAGGGGCGTTATCAGCCCCAGCATTTT. Translating gives CASSLGPGQGRYQPQHF.

CDR3 region: CASSPSGLAVYNEQFF. The CDR3 coding sequence is TGTGCCAGCAGCCCGTCGGGACTAGCGGTTTACAATGAGCAGTTCTTC. The genes are TRBV9 and TRBJ2-1; TRBD2 aligns across 11 bases. From germline, CDR1 is SGDLS and CDR2 YYNGEE. J was trimmed by 4 bases and V by 4 bases; bases with no gene match: 7. The CDR3 has 16 amino acids.

As to this clone: A read error may account for a junction end that differs from germline. The genes are TRBV7-7 and TRBJ2-1, with D perhaps TRBD2 (6 bases). The germline V gene has CDR1 SSHAT and CDR2 FNYEAQ (reference sequence). There are 14 residues in the CDR3. DNA for the CDR3: TGTGCTAGCAGCTTAACTACCGGGACTTCGGAGCAGTTCTTC. This encodes CASSLTTGTSEQFF.

This clone was seen just once. This chain connects TRBV11-1 to TRBJ2-7; D perhaps matches TRBD1 (5 bases). The CDR3 totals 15 residues. Germline values: CDR1 SGHAT, CDR2 FQDESV (reference sequence). V was shortened by 3 bases and J by 2 bases, with 14 bases between the two germline ends. This CDR3 is CASSLMQGKAYEQYF. Written as DNA, the CDR3 is TGTGCCAGCAGCTTGATGCAGGGAAAAGCCTACGAGCAGTACTTC.

The CDR3 loop is CASSTYYEGYTF. Here the CDR3 DNA reads TGTGCCAGCAGCACCTACTATGAGGGCTACACCTTC. V usage is TRBV5-5 and J usage is TRBJ1-2; no clear D. Trimming left V 4 bases short and J 8 bases short, with 12 bases between. CDR3 size: 12 residues. Per germline, CDR1 SGHKS and CDR2 YYEKEE (reference sequence).

The J gene is TRBJ2-2, the V gene TRBV9, with 7 bases that match TRBD1. V shed 3 bases and J 1 base; nucleotides not matched to a gene: 3. The CDR3 consists of 15 residues. The germline V gene has CDR1 SGDLS and CDR2 YYNGEE. The CDR3 region is CASSASGGNTGELFF. The CDR3 nucleotides read TGTGCCAGCAGCGCCTCAGGGGGGAACACCGGGGAGCTGTTTTTT. Combining the CDR3 with reference TRBV9 and TRBJ2-2 gives the whole variable domain DSGVTQTPKHLITATGQRVTLRCSPRSGDLSVYWYQQSLDQGLQFLIQYYNGEERAKGNILERFSAQQFPDLHSELNLSSLELGDSALYFCASSASGGNTGELFFGEGSRLTVL.

The table lists this clone with a few counts. The chain employs TRBV9 and TRBJ1-1; 9 bases map to TRBD1. The CDR3 has 12 amino acids. V shed 3 bases and J 11 bases; nucleotides not matched to a gene: 5. Germline lookup yields CDR1 SGDLS and CDR2 YYNGEE. The CDR3 nucleotides are TGTGCCAGCAGCGCCGGGACAGGGTACGCTTTCTTT. It encodes CASSAGTGYAFF.

The chain carries TRBV28 and TRBJ1-2; D might be TRBD1 (5 bases). Looked up from germline, CDR1 is MDHEN and CDR2 is SYDVKM. CDR3 length: 14 amino acids. V was shortened by 5 bases and J by 4 bases, with 14 bases between the two germline ends. Here the CDR3 reads CASSLPRDSYGYTF. DNA for the CDR3: TGTGCCAGCAGTCTCCCCCGGGACTCCTATGGCTACACCTTC.

This clone was seen only once. The V and J genes are TRBV28 and TRBJ2-6; perhaps TRBD2 as D (5 bases). Germline loops: CDR1 MDHEN, CDR2 SYDVKM. This CDR3 has 19 residues. V shed 5 bases and J shed 0 bases, with 20 bases lying between them. This CDR3 is CASSLPPWGVSSGANVLTF. CDR3 in DNA: TGTGCCAGCAGTCTCCCCCCGTGGGGAGTTAGCTCTGGGGCCAACGTCCTGACTTTC.